The 21 T cell receptor beta chains below come from one sample, sequenced in a study of T cell repertoires in cytomegalovirus infection. These receptors have no known antigen. Via MiXCR, TCRdb re-called the reads, giving one row per CDR3 protein. The table includes fewer than 900,000 distinct CDR3 sequences, almost 30% detected once. The sequences come from cultured CD8+ T cells from PBMCs, collected from culture after CMV antigen stimulation. Every receptor here comes from a human donor in good health (CMV status not recorded). Some clones in this sample may be carry-over from other donors' samples.

This clonotype has at least ten counts. In nucleotides, the CDR3 is TGTGCCACCCTCCCTTCGGGGGGAAACACCATATATTTT. Amino acid sequence: CATLPSGGNTIYF. This rearrangement joins TRBV7-2 to TRBJ1-3; D is unresolved. The CDR3 spans 13 residues. In germline, CDR1 is SGHTA, CDR2 FQGNSA. V lost 10 bases, J lost 4 bases, and 14 bases lay in between.

The sample holds a few counts of this clonotype. The chain is built from TRBV4-1 and TRBJ2-3; 8 bases are a match to TRBD2. The V and J ends lost 4 bases and 2 bases, in that order; junction bases with no gene match: 14. Germline V gene sequence: CDR1 MGHRA, CDR2 YSYEKL. The CDR3 consists of 18 residues. CDR3: CASSLTPLTGGYTDTQYF. CDR3 bases: TGCGCCAGCAGCCTCACTCCTCTAACGGGGGGGTACACAGATACGCAGTATTTT.

The genes are TRBV20-1 and TRBJ1-4, with TRBD1 matching 12 bases. Germline CDR1 and CDR2: DFQATT and SNEGSKA (reference sequence). The CDR3 length is 17 residues. The CDR3 sequence: CRASGQGAPTGREKLFF. The CDR3 DNA is TGCAGGGCCTCGGGACAGGGGGCGCCGACAGGCCGGGAAAAACTGTTTTTT.

The chain carries TRBV5-5 and TRBJ2-2; TRBD2 aligns across 13 bases. Germline V gives CDR1 SGHKS, CDR2 YYEKEE (reference sequence). The CDR3 is made up of 19 amino acids. V was pared by 4 bases and J by 2 bases, with 11 bases of the junction left unmatched. Written as DNA, the CDR3 is TGTGCCAGCAGCGCGCCTCGACTAGCGGGGGGAACCAACACCGGGGAGCTGTTTTTT. This sequence encodes CASSAPRLAGGTNTGELFF.

J is TRBJ1-4 and V is TRBV12-5; the D gene is possibly TRBD1 (5 bases). The CDR3 runs to 14 residues. The V end lost 5 bases, the J end lost 0 bases, and 7 bases lay between the germline ends. From germline, CDR1 is LGHNT and CDR2 FRNRAP. The CDR3 loop reads CASGPGATNEKLFF. CDR3 in DNA: TGTGCTAGTGGTCCGGGGGCAACTAATGAAAAACTGTTTTTT. Full variable domain (rest looked up from reference TRBV12-5 and TRBJ1-4): DARVTQTPRHKVTEMGQEVTMRCQPILGHNTVFWYRQTMMQGLELLAYFRNRAPLDDSGMPKDRFSAEMPDATLATLKIQPSEPRDSAVYFCASGPGATNEKLFFGSGTQLSVL.

This clonotype has more than one count but fewer than ten. The chain links TRBV27 to TRBJ2-5; D gene ambiguous. The CDR3 runs to 18 residues. CDR1 and CDR2 from the germline V gene are MNHEY and SMNVEV (reference sequence). Trimming left V 5 bases short and J 2 bases short, with 24 bases between. The CDR3 DNA is TGTGCCAGCAGTCCCCCCCTGGGAAGGCCAATAAAACAAGAGACCCAGTACTTC. Protein: CASSPPLGRPIKQETQYF.

J is TRBJ2-7 and V is TRBV9; 7 bases match TRBD1. V shed 3 bases and J 3 bases; nucleotides not matched to a gene: 12. The CDR3 consists of 16 residues. Germline lookup yields CDR1 SGDLS and CDR2 YYNGEE. In DNA, the CDR3 is TGTGCCAGCAGCGATAGCCGACAGGGTAGCTACTACGAGCAGTACTTC. Translated: CASSDSRQGSYYEQYF.

This clonotype was counted between two and nine times. The chain combines TRBV4-2 with TRBJ1-5; D remains ambiguous. The CDR3 loop spans 18 amino acids. Trimming took 0 bases from V and 0 from J, leaving 15 bases between them. In germline, CDR1 is LGHNA, CDR2 YNFKEQ. The CDR3 loop is CASSQEIRVRGSNQPQHF. The CDR3 bases are TGTGCCAGCAGCCAAGAAATAAGGGTTCGGGGTAGCAATCAGCCCCAGCATTTT.

The rearrangement uses TRBV5-4 and TRBJ2-3; 7 positions match TRBD1. In germline, CDR1 is SGHNT, CDR2 YYREEE (reference sequence). V shed 3 bases, J shed 5 bases, and the junction held 6 bases outside the gene matches. The CDR3 is 14 amino acids. This chain's CDR3 is CASSYEGAKDTQYF. The CDR3 DNA reads as TGTGCCAGCAGCTACGAGGGGGCAAAAGATACGCAGTATTTT.

The chain uses TRBV19 and TRBJ1-5, with D unclear. CDR1 is LNHDA and CDR2 is SQIVND in the germline V gene (reference sequence). This CDR3 is built from 14 residues. V was cut by 2 bases and J by 0 bases, with 5 bases left in between. CDR3 sequence: CASSIKDSNQPQHF. The CDR3 bases are TGTGCCAGTAGTATAAAGGATAGCAATCAGCCCCAGCATTTT.

The chain combines TRBV7-8 with TRBJ1-2; D possibly corresponds to TRBD1 (6 bases). CDR1 is SGHVS, CDR2 FQNEAQ, per germline. V was cut by 0 bases and J by 6 bases, with 14 bases left in between. The CDR3 covers 15 residues. DNA of the CDR3: TGTGCCAGCAGCTTAGCATACAGGGATGGGCATGGCTACACCTTC. This gives the protein CASSLAYRDGHGYTF.

The sample holds a few counts of this clonotype. The chain couples TRBV6-5 to TRBJ2-3; D might be TRBD1 (8 bases). This CDR3 has 16 residues. In germline, CDR1 is MNHEY, CDR2 SVGAGI. The V and J ends lost 2 bases and 3 bases respectively, with 15 bases between them. Written as DNA, the CDR3 is TGTGCCAGCAGTTACCCCGACAGGGGAGGGACAGATACGCAGTATTTT. Translated: CASSYPDRGGTDTQYF.

This clonotype occurred a few times. CDR3 sequence (DNA): TGCAGTGCTAGAGATTCAGGGGGCCTGGACTATGGCTACACCTTC. Protein product: CSARDSGGLDYGYTF. The chain combines TRBV20-1 with TRBJ1-2; 8 bases agree with TRBD1. V shed 0 bases and J 3 bases; nucleotides not matched to a gene: 6. The CDR3 has 15 amino acids. In germline, CDR1 is DFQATT, CDR2 SNEGSKA (reference sequence).

This clonotype has more than one count but fewer than ten. The chain has TRBV6-2 or TRBV6-3 and TRBJ2-3, with D hard to call. The ends were cut back, 4 bases at V and 5 bases at J, with 19 bases in the middle. This CDR3 is built from 16 residues. Germline V gene sequence: CDR1 MNHEY, CDR2 SVGEGT. The DNA for the CDR3 is TGTGCCAGCAGTTTCGCCCGGGCTTCTTATGGAGATACGCAGTATTTT. Translating gives CASSFARASYGDTQYF.

The rearrangement uses TRBV4-3 and TRBJ2-3; 9 bases match TRBD1. Per the germline V gene, CDR1 is LGHNA and CDR2 is YSLEER. With V trimmed by 0 bases and J by 2 bases, 15 bases remained unmatched. The CDR3 covers 20 residues. The DNA of the CDR3 is TGCGCCAGCAGCCAAGAGAGGTTGGGGATTGGGGACAGGGACACAGATACGCAGTATTTT. It specifies CASSQERLGIGDRDTDTQYF.

The table lists this clonotype with many counts. This rearrangement joins TRBV7-2 to TRBJ2-7; D call uncertain. Per the germline V gene, CDR1 is SGHTA and CDR2 is FQGNSA. V gave up 3 bases and J gave up 5 bases, with 5 bases separating them. This CDR3 contains 11 residues. The CDR3 DNA reads as TGTGCCAGCAGCTTCGGTAACGAGCAGTACTTC. Protein: CASSFGNEQYF.

The J gene is TRBJ2-3, the V gene TRBV5-1; TRBD1 might be the D (5 bases). The CDR3 runs 16 residues. Germline CDR1 is SGHRS and CDR2 is YFSETQ. The ends were cut back, 2 bases at V and 0 bases at J, with 13 bases in the middle. CDR3 DNA: TGCGCCAGCAGCTTAAAGGCAGGGTCTAGCACAGATACGCAGTATTTT. It is translated as CASSLKAGSSTDTQYF.

The chain uses TRBV12-3 or TRBV12-4 and TRBJ2-5, with TRBD2 matching 7 bases. The J segment lost 5 bases and the V segment lost 5 bases, leaving 11 bases of the junction unmatched. The CDR3 length is 15 residues. The CDR3 loop is CASSGPFGLGETQYF. CDR3 bases: TGTGCCAGCAGTGGACCCTTCGGACTAGGGGAGACCCAGTACTTC.

CDR3 DNA: TGTGCCAGCAGCCCCACAACCGGACAGGGGGGCAATGAGCAGTTCTTC. This encodes CASSPTTGQGGNEQFF. The chain joins TRBV7-6 to TRBJ2-1; 10 bases match TRBD1. The ends lost 5 bases at V and 6 bases at J; junction bases unmatched: 10. The CDR3 consists of 16 residues. CDR1 and CDR2 from the germline V gene are SGHVS and FNYEAQ.

This clonotype was observed many times. The genes are TRBV6-2 or TRBV6-3 and TRBJ1-1, with D possibly being TRBD1 (5 bases). The germline V and J ends were trimmed by 2 bases and 5 bases, with 9 bases remaining between them. Germline V lookup: CDR1 MNHEY, CDR2 SVGEGT. The CDR3 is 13 residues long. This CDR3 is CASSYGTGTEAFF. The CDR3, as DNA: TGTGCCAGCAGTTACGGGACGGGGACTGAAGCTTTCTTT.

This clonotype was counted ten times or more. The V and J genes are TRBV28 and TRBJ1-2, with TRBD1 identical over 10 bases. The germline CDR1 and CDR2 sequences are MDHEN and SYDVKM. The CDR3 spans 19 residues. V was clipped by 2 bases and J by 0 bases; unmatched bases: 12. CDR3 in DNA: TGTGCCAGCAGTTTACCCCTTTCGGGACAGGGGTTTTCTAACTATGGCTACACCTTC. Amino acids: CASSLPLSGQGFSNYGYTF.